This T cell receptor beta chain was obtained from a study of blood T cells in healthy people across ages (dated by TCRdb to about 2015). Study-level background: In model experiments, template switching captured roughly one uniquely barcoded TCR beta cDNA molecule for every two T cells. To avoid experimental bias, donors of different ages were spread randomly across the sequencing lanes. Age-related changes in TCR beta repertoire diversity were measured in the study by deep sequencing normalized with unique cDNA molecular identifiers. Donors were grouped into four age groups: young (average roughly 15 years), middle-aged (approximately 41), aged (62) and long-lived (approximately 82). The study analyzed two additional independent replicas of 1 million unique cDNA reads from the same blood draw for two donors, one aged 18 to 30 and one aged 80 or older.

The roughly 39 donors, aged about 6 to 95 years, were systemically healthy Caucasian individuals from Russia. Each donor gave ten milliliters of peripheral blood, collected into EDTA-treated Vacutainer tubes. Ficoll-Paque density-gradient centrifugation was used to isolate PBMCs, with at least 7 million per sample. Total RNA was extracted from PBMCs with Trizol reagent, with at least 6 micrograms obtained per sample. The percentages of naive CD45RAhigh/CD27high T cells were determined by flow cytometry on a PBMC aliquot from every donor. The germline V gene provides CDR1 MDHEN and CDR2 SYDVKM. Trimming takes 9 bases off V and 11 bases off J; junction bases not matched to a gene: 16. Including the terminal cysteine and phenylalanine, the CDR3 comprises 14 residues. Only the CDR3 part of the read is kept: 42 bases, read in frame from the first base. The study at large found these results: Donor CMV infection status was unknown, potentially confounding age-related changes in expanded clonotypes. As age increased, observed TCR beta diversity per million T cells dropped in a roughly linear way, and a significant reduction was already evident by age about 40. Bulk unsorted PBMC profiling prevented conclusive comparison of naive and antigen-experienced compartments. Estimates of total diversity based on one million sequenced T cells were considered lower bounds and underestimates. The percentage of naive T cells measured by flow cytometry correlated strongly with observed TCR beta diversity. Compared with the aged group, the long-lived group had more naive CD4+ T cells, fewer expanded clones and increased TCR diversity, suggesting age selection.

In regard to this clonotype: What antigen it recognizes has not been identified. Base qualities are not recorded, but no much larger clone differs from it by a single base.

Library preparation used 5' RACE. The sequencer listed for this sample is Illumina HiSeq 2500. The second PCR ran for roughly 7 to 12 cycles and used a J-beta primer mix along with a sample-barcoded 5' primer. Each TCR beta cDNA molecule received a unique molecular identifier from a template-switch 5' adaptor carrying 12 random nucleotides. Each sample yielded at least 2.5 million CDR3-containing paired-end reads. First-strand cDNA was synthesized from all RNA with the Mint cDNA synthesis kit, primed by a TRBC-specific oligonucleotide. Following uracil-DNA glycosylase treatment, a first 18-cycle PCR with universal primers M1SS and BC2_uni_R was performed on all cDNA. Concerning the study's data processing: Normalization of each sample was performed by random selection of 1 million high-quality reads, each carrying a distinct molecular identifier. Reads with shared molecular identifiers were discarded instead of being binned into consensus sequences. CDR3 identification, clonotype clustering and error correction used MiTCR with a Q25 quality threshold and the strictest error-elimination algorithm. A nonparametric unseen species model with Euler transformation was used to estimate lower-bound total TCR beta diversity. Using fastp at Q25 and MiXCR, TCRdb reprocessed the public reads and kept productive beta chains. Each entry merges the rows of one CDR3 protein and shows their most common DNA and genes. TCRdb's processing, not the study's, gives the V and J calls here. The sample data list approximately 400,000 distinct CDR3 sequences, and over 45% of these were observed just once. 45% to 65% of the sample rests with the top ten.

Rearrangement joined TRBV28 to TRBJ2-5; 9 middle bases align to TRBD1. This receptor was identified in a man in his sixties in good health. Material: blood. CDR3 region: CASQGGTGTPTQYF. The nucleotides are TGTGCCAGTCAGGGGGGGACAGGGACACCCACGCAGTACTTC.